The clone carrying this TCR beta chain was detected many times. Antigen specificity is unknown. The data originate from a study of Graves' ophthalmopathy and Graves' hyperthyroidism. RNA transcripts were the template, and TCR beta CDR3 regions were amplified from them. Second-round multiplex PCR came after first-round RT-PCR with HTBI primers. One entry per CDR3 protein results from TCRdb running MiXCR on the multiplex PCR reads. The sample carries some 160,000 distinct CDR3 sequences, roughly two fifths recorded once. Study-wide results and caveats: Blood also contained most of the expanded thyroid clonotypes above 0.001 frequency.

Trimming removed 1 base at V and 2 bases at J, with 9 bases between. The CDR3 covers 13 residues. The germline V gene has CDR1 GTSNPN and CDR2 SVGIG (reference sequence). Ophthalmopathy donors showed moderate-to-severe activity, CAS ≥3, NOSPECS ≥4 and a duration under 3 months. The starting material, approximately 10 ml of fresh peripheral blood, provided the PBMCs. The clonotype comes from a man aged 25 to 40 with Graves' ophthalmopathy. Sequencing was done on a sample of peripheral blood. V usage is TRBV30 and J usage is TRBJ2-7, with a weak D call TRBD2 (5 bases). Here the CDR3 DNA reads TGTGCCTGGAGTGGGACTGAAGCCTACGAGCAGTACTTC. The encoded protein is CAWSGTEAYEQYF.